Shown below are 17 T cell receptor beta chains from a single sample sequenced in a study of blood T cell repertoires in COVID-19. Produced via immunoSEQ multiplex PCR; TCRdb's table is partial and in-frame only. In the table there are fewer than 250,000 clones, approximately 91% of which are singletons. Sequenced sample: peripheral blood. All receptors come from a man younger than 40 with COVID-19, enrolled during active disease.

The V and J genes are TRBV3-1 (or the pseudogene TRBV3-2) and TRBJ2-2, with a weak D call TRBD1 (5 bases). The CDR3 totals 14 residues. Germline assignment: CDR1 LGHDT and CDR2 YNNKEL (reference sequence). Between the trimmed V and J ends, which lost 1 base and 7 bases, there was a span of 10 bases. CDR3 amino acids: CASSQGWGGGELFF. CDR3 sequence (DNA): TGTGCCAGCAGCCAAGGCTGGGGCGGCGGGGAGCTGTTTTTT.

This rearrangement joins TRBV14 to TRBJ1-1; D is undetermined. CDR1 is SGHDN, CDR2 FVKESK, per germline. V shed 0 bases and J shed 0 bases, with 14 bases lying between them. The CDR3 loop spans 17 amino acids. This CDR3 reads CASSQEVEDLMNTEAFF. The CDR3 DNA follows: TGTGCCAGCAGCCAAGAGGTCGAGGATCTCATGAACACTGAAGCTTTCTTT.

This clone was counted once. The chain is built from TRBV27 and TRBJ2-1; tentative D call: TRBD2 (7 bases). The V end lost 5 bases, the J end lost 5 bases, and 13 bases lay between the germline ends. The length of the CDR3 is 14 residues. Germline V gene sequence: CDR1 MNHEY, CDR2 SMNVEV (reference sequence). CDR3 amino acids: CASSRGGANNEQFF. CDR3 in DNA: TGTGCCAGCAGTAGGGGGGGCGCCAACAATGAGCAGTTCTTC.

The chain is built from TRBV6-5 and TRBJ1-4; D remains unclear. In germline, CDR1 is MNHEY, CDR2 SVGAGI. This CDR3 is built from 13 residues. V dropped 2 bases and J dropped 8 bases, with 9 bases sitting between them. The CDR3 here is CASSYTGVEKLFF. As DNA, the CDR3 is TGTGCCAGCAGTTACACCGGGGTGGAAAAACTGTTTTTT.

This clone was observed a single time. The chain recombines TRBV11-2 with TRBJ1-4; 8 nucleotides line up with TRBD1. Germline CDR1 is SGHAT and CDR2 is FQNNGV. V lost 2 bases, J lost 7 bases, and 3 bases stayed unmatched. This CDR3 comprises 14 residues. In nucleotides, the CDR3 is TGTGCCAGCAGCTTAAGGACAGGGAGTGAAAAACTGTTTTTT. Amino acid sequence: CASSLRTGSEKLFF.

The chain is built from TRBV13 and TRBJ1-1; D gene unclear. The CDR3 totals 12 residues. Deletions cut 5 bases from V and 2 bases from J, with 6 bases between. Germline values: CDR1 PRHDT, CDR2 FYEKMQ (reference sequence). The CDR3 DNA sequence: TGTGCCAGCAGCCTACCTAACACTGAAGCTTTCTTT. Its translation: CASSLPNTEAFF.

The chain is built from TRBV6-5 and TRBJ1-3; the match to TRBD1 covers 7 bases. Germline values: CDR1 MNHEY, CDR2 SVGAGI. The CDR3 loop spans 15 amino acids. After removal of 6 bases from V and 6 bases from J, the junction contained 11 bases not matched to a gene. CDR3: CASRPGGEALNTIYF. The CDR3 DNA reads TGTGCCAGCAGACCAGGGGGTGAGGCCCTAAACACCATATATTTT.

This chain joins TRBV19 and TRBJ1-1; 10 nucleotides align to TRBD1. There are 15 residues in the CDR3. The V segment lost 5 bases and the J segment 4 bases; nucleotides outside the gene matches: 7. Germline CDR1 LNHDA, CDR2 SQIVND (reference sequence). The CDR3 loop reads CASSRDRGEGTEAFF. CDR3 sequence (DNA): TGTGCCAGTAGTCGGGACAGGGGTGAGGGCACTGAAGCTTTCTTT.

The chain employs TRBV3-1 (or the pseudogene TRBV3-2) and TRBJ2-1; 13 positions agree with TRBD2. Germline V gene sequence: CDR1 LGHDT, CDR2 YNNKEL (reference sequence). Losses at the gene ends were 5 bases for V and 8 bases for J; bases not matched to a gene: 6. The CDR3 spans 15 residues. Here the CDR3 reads CASSKTSGGYYEQFF. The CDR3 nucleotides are TGTGCCAGCAGCAAGACTAGCGGGGGGTACTATGAGCAGTTCTTC.

This CDR3 reads CASSPRLAGGSEQFF. The CDR3, as DNA: TGTGCCAGCAGCCCGAGACTAGCGGGGGGGTCTGAGCAGTTCTTC. This chain joins TRBV7-3 and TRBJ2-1; 14 positions agree with TRBD2. V gave up 5 bases and J gave up 9 bases; unmatched junction bases: 6. The length of the CDR3 is 15 residues. Germline CDR1 SGHTA, CDR2 FQGTGA.

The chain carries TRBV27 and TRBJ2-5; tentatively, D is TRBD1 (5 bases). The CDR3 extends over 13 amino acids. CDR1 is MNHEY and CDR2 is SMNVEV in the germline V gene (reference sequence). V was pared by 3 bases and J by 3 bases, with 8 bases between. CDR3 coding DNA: TGTGCCAGCAGTTTGTCAGGGAAAGAGACCCAGTACTTC. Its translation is CASSLSGKETQYF.

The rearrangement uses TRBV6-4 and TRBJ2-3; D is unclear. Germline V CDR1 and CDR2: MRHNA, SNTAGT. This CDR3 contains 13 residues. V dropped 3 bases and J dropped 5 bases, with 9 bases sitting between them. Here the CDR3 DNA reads TGTGCCAGCAGTGAGGGCAGGCGAGATACGCAGTATTTT. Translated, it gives CASSEGRRDTQYF.

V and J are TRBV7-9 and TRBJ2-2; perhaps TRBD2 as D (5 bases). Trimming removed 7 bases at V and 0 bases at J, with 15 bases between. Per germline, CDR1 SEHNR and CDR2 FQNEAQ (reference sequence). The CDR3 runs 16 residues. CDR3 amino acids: CASIGLQDANTGELFF. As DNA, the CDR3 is TGTGCCAGCATTGGACTCCAAGACGCGAACACCGGGGAGCTGTTTTTT.

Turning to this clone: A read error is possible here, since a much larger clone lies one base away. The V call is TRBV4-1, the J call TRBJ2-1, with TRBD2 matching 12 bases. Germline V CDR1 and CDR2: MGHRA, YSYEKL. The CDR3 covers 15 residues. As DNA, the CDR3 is TGCGCCAGCAGCCACCTAGCGGGGGGGAGTAATGGGCAGTTCTTC. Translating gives CASSHLAGGSNGQFF.

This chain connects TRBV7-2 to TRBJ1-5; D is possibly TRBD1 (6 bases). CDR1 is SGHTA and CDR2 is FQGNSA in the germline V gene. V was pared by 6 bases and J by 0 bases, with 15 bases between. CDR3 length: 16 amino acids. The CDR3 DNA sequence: TGTGCCAGCAGGGAGGGAGGGGGTTCTAGCAATCAGCCCCAGCATTTT. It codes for CASREGGGSSNQPQHF.

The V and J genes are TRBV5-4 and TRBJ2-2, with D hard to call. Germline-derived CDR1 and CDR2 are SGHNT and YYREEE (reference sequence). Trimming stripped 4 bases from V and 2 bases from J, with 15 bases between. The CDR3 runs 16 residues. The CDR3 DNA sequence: TGTGCCAGCAGCCCCTCTGGGCAGGCCAACACCGGGGAGCTGTTTTTT. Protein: CASSPSGQANTGELFF.

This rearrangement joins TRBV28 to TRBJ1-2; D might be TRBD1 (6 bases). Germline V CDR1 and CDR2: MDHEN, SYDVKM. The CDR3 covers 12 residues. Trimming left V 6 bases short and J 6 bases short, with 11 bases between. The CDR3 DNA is TGTGCCAGCAGGAAAACAGGGAATGGCTACACCTTC. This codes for CASRKTGNGYTF.